Presented here are 19 T cell receptor beta chains from one specimen sequenced in a study of identical twins. From the 5' RACE reads, TCRdb called clonotypes with MiXCR, one entry per CDR3 protein. The sample includes roughly 710,000 distinct CDR3 sequences, approximately 6% of them seen just once. The sample taken for sequencing was naive T cells sorted from blood. The receptors come from a man in his late teens or twenties in good health.

The sample holds many counts of this clonotype. The CDR3: CASSWTGFGYSPLHF. The CDR3 nucleotides read TGTGCCAGCAGTTGGACAGGGTTCGGTTATTCACCCCTCCACTTT. V and J are TRBV27 and TRBJ1-6, with 8 bases lining up with TRBD1. Germline loops: CDR1 MNHEY, CDR2 SMNVEV (reference sequence). V shed 4 bases, J shed 8 bases, and the junction held 7 bases outside the gene matches. The CDR3 covers 15 residues.

This clonotype was observed a handful of times. V usage is TRBV3-1 and J usage is TRBJ2-6; TRBD1 might be the D (5 bases). Trimming removed 4 bases from V and 1 base from J, with 11 bases in between. The CDR3 runs 16 residues. Germline V gene data show CDR1 as LGHDT and CDR2 as YNNKEL (reference sequence). For the CDR3, the DNA is TGTGCCAGCAGCCCCACAGGACGGTCTGGGGCCAACGTCCTGACTTTC. Translated: CASSPTGRSGANVLTF.

This clonotype was detected ten times or more. The V call is TRBV10-3, the J call TRBJ2-1; D uncertain. Per germline, CDR1 ENHRY and CDR2 SYGVKD. The CDR3 is made up of 15 amino acids. V was cut by 2 bases and J by 3 bases, with 11 bases left in between. In nucleotides, the CDR3 is TGTGCCATCAGTGAGGGTGTCCCGCACTACAATGAGCAGTTCTTC. It specifies CAISEGVPHYNEQFF.

This clonotype showed up many times. The chain links TRBV10-3 to TRBJ1-1; tentatively, D is TRBD1 (5 bases). Germline V gene sequence: CDR1 ENHRY, CDR2 SYGVKD. This CDR3 has 13 residues. Trimming stripped 3 bases from V and 8 bases from J, with 13 bases between. In DNA form, the CDR3 reads TGTGCCATCAGTGATGGACGCGGGGCGGAAGCTTTCTTT. This translates into CAISDGRGAEAFF.

This clonotype was found a few times. The rearrangement uses TRBV6-5 and TRBJ1-6; no firm D call. V lost 2 bases and J lost 9, with 14 bases in between. CDR1 and CDR2 (germline): MNHEY, SVGAGI. The CDR3 extends over 15 amino acids. Here the CDR3 DNA reads TGTGCCAGCAGTTACAGTGTATCGATTGGTTCACCCCTCCACTTT. This translates into CASSYSVSIGSPLHF.

This clonotype was counted many times. The chain couples TRBV4-1 to TRBJ1-1; unclear D gene. CDR3 length: 13 amino acids. Trimming pared 3 bases from V and 8 bases from J, leaving 13 bases between. The V gene's germline CDR1 is MGHRA and CDR2 YSYEKL. The CDR3 sequence: CASSHFFRPEAFF. CDR3 sequence (DNA): TGCGCCAGCAGCCACTTTTTTCGGCCGGAAGCTTTCTTT.

The V gene is TRBV5-6, the J gene TRBJ2-1; D is uncertain. The germline V gene has CDR1 SGHDT and CDR2 YYEEEE. The CDR3 sequence is 17 residues long. Between the trimmed V and J ends, which lost 6 bases and 5 bases, there was a span of 24 bases. The chain's CDR3 is CASNRGRSGLYNNEQFF. The DNA of the CDR3 is TGTGCCAGCAACCGCGGCCGGTCAGGCTTATACAACAATGAGCAGTTCTTC.

This clonotype has a count of ten or more. This sequence joins TRBV4-3 and TRBJ2-1; 7 nucleotides line up with TRBD1. The CDR3 covers 16 residues. V dropped 0 bases and J dropped 7; count of bases not matched to a gene: 9. From germline, CDR1 is LGHNA and CDR2 YSLEER. CDR3 in DNA: TGCGCCAGCAGCCAAGATGTTAGGGGGCGCAGGAATGAGCAGTTCTTC. It yields the protein CASSQDVRGRRNEQFF.

This clonotype has more than one count but fewer than ten. The chain combines TRBV7-9 with TRBJ2-4; TRBD1 might be the D (5 bases). The V gene lost 9 bases and the J gene lost 6 bases, with 18 bases spanning the gap. The CDR3 has 14 residues. Germline V lookup: CDR1 SEHNR, CDR2 FQNEAQ (reference sequence). CDR3 residues: CASTPRQGGNIQYF. DNA for the CDR3: TGTGCCAGTACCCCGAGGCAGGGTGGAAACATTCAGTACTTC.

To note about this clonotype: The junction departs from germline at one end; a sequencing error may be responsible. This chain links TRBV27 with TRBJ2-2; 7 bases match TRBD1. From germline, CDR1 is MNHEY and CDR2 SMNVEV (reference sequence). The CDR3 spans 17 residues. CDR3 DNA: TGTGCCAGCAGTTTATTGCCGGGACAGAGCGACACCGGGGAGCTGGTTTTT. Its translation is CASSLLPGQSDTGELVF.

The J gene is TRBJ1-5, the V gene TRBV5-6; the match to TRBD1 covers 9 bases. CDR1 and CDR2 (germline): SGHDT, YYEEEE. The junction had 7 bases not matched to a gene; V was cut back by 2 bases and J by 10 bases. CDR3 size: 14 residues. CDR3 protein: CASSLGTGSGPQHF. For the CDR3, the DNA is TGTGCCAGCAGCTTAGGGACAGGGTCGGGCCCCCAGCATTTT.

The chain has TRBV20-1 and TRBJ2-1, with D possibly matching TRBD2 (5 bases). This CDR3 region has 14 residues. Germline V gene lookup returns CDR1 DFQATT and CDR2 SNEGSKA (reference sequence). This CDR3 is CNASPRATYNEQFF. The CDR3, as DNA: TGCAATGCCTCCCCGCGGGCTACCTACAATGAGCAGTTCTTC.

V is TRBV12-3 or TRBV12-4 and J is TRBJ2-7; D unresolved. There are 15 residues in the CDR3. V shed 1 base and J shed 2 bases, with 12 bases lying between them. CDR3 in DNA: TGTGCCAGCAGTTTAGGCCTCGGCCCGACCTACGAGCAGTACTTC. Translation: CASSLGLGPTYEQYF.

This clonotype was observed a few times. The rearrangement uses TRBV5-1 and TRBJ2-5; D gene ambiguous. The CDR3 extends over 15 amino acids. The germline gives CDR1 SGHRS, CDR2 YFSETQ. Trimming stripped 4 bases from V and 5 bases from J, with 18 bases between. This chain's CDR3 is CASSDAGSPGETQYF. DNA of the CDR3: TGCGCCAGCAGCGACGCCGGCAGCCCCGGGGAGACCCAGTACTTC.

The V call is TRBV6-1, the J call TRBJ2-5, with D perhaps matching TRBD1 or TRBD2 (5 bases each). CDR1 MNHNS and CDR2 SASEGT come from the germline V gene. Trimming removed 6 bases from V and 4 bases from J, with 21 bases in between. The CDR3 runs to 16 residues. The CDR3 spells CASSLEAGPTGETQYF. The CDR3 DNA sequence: TGTGCCAGCAGCCTGGAGGCAGGGCCTACGGGAGAGACCCAGTACTTC.

This sequence joins TRBV6-2 or TRBV6-3 and TRBJ2-7; 9 bases are shared with TRBD1. J was trimmed by 2 bases and V by 2 bases; bases with no gene match: 4. The V gene's germline CDR1 is MNHEY and CDR2 SVGEGT. CDR3 size: 15 residues. CDR3 nucleotide sequence: TGTGCCAGCAGTTACCTGGACAGGGGCACCTACGAGCAGTACTTC. Translated, it gives CASSYLDRGTYEQYF.

This clonotype was recorded a few times. The CDR3 reads CSARGGWTSPRGPQHF. The CDR3 DNA sequence: TGCAGTGCTAGGGGGGGTTGGACATCGCCTAGGGGGCCCCAGCATTTT. The rearrangement uses TRBV20-1 and TRBJ1-5; TRBD1 might be the D (5 bases). Germline CDR1 is DFQATT and CDR2 is SNEGSKA (reference sequence). V lost 3 bases and J 9 bases, leaving 24 bases between the germline ends. The CDR3 is 16 amino acids.

Many counts were recorded for this clonotype. The chain joins TRBV29-1 to TRBJ2-3, with D unresolved. From germline, CDR1 is SQVTM and CDR2 ANQGSEA. The CDR3 covers 14 residues. Trimming cost V 8 bases and J 2 bases, with 17 bases left between them. CDR3 in amino acids: CSTYPGQPTDTQYF. For the CDR3, the DNA is TGCAGCACCTATCCGGGTCAACCCACAGATACGCAGTATTTT.

This clonotype was counted at least ten times. The chain is built from TRBV5-1 and TRBJ2-3; TRBD1 matches 8 bases. In germline, CDR1 is SGHRS, CDR2 YFSETQ. The CDR3 is 16 residues long. Trimming removed 4 bases from V and 2 bases from J; junction bases left unmatched: 9. This chain's CDR3 is CASSIGQGVNTDTQYF. CDR3 in DNA: TGCGCCAGCAGCATCGGACAGGGCGTGAACACAGATACGCAGTATTTT.